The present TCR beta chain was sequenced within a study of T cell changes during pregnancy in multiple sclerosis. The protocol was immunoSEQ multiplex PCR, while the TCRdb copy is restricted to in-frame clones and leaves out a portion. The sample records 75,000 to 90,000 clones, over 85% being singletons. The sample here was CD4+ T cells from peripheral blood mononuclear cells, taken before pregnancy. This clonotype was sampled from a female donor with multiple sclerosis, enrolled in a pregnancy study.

The CDR3 loop reads CASSVSGDTEAFF. The DNA for the CDR3 is TGTGCCAGCAGCGTATCGGGGGACACTGAAGCTTTCTTT. This sequence joins TRBV9 and TRBJ1-1; tentatively, D is TRBD1 (5 bases). Germline V gene data show CDR1 as SGDLS and CDR2 as YYNGEE. Trimming removed 1 base from V and 3 bases from J, with 7 bases in between. The CDR3 runs to 13 residues.